Shown below are 9 T cell receptor beta chains from a single sample sequenced in a study of blood T cell repertoires in COVID-19. Sequencing used immunoSEQ multiplex PCR; TCRdb keeps in-frame clones, though not all of them. Of tens of thousands of clones detected, about 83% appear once; the ten largest clones hold approximately 20%. Sequenced input: peripheral blood. All receptors come from a woman aged 80 or older with acute or convalescent COVID-19.

The table lists this clone with a count of one. The chain links TRBV4-3 to TRBJ2-7, with 7 bases fitting TRBD1. The germline V gene has CDR1 LGHNA and CDR2 YSLEER. The trim removed 0 bases at V and 2 bases at J, leaving 7 bases unmatched. The CDR3 sequence is 16 residues long. The CDR3 here is CASSQDRTGLPYEQYF. CDR3 nucleotides: TGCGCCAGCAGCCAAGACCGGACAGGACTTCCCTACGAGCAGTACTTC.

The chain carries TRBV28 and TRBJ2-7; 9 bases agree with TRBD2. CDR3 length: 13 residues. J gave up 2 bases and V 8 bases, and 4 bases lay outside the gene matches. Per the germline V gene, CDR1 is MDHEN and CDR2 is SYDVKM. This CDR3 is CASGLAGTYEQYF. CDR3 sequence (DNA): TGTGCCAGCGGGCTAGCGGGGACCTACGAGCAGTACTTC.

V and J are TRBV20-1 and TRBJ2-7; D is undetermined. The CDR3 is made up of 10 amino acids. Trimming pared 4 bases from V and 5 bases from J, leaving 6 bases between. CDR1 is DFQATT and CDR2 is SNEGSKA in the germline V gene (reference sequence). DNA of the CDR3: TGCAGTGCTATCCGGGACGAGCAGTACTTC. Residues: CSAIRDEQYF.

V gene TRBV11-2 combines with J gene TRBJ2-1, with 15 bases that match TRBD2. Germline V gene lookup returns CDR1 SGHAT and CDR2 FQNNGV. V gave up 5 bases and J gave up 14 bases; unmatched junction bases: 7. The CDR3 extends over 14 amino acids. DNA for the CDR3: TGTGCCAGCAGCCCCGGGACTAGCGGGGGGACTAAGTTCTTC. Its protein product is CASSPGTSGGTKFF.

The chain uses TRBV2 and TRBJ1-2; 8 nucleotides agree with TRBD1. The CDR3 is made up of 15 amino acids. Germline trimming cut 6 bases from V and 3 bases from J; bases unmatched to any gene: 9. Germline values: CDR1 SNHLY, CDR2 FYNNEI. In nucleotides, the CDR3 is TGTGCCAGCAGAATAGGACAGGGCCTCGACTATGGCTACACCTTC. Its protein is CASRIGQGLDYGYTF.

This chain links TRBV2 with TRBJ1-2; 8 nucleotides align to TRBD1. V lost 5 bases, J lost 5 bases, and 10 bases stayed unmatched. The germline CDR1 and CDR2 sequences are SNHLY and FYNNEI. The CDR3 extends over 15 amino acids. The CDR3, as DNA: TGTGCCAGCAGTCAAGGACAGGGAATCGGTTATGGCTACACCTTC. It specifies CASSQGQGIGYGYTF.

This clone was found once. The gene calls are TRBV9 and TRBJ2-6; perhaps TRBD2 as D (5 bases). Germline CDR1 reads SGDLS; CDR2 reads YYNGEE. The CDR3 totals 16 residues. V gave up 4 bases and J gave up 2 bases, with 13 bases separating them. The CDR3 reads CASSPRTAPGANVLTF. CDR3 sequence (DNA): TGTGCCAGCAGCCCACGGACTGCTCCTGGGGCCAACGTCCTGACTTTC. Full variable domain (remainder filled in from reference TRBV9 and TRBJ2-6): DSGVTQTPKHLITATGQRVTLRCSPRSGDLSVYWYQQSLDQGLQFLIQYYNGEERAKGNILERFSAQQFPDLHSELNLSSLELGDSALYFCASSPRTAPGANVLTFGAGSRLTVL.

J is TRBJ2-2 and V is TRBV6-5, with D possibly TRBD1 on 6 matching bases. The CDR3 spans 13 residues. The V gene's germline CDR1 is MNHEY and CDR2 SVGAGI. Trimming cost V 5 bases and J 4 bases, with 8 bases left between them. The CDR3 sequence is CASSRTVTGELFF. CDR3 nucleotide sequence: TGTGCCAGCAGTCGGACAGTCACCGGGGAGCTGTTTTTT.

The J gene is TRBJ1-5, the V gene TRBV4-1, with 7 bases identical to TRBD1. There are 13 residues in the CDR3. Germline trimming cut 1 base from V and 10 bases from J; bases unmatched to any gene: 4. Germline lookup yields CDR1 MGHRA and CDR2 YSYEKL. CDR3 protein: CASSQANRGPQHF. The DNA for the CDR3 is TGCGCCAGCAGCCAAGCGAACAGGGGCCCCCAGCATTTT.